The entry that follows covers one T cell receptor (beta chain) sequence. What it binds is not known. The data originate from a study of PD-1 blockade in classical Hodgkin lymphoma. Findings and limits, study-wide: Repertoire differences have undefined causes, possibly disease activity or prior therapy. As was reported, newly diagnosed patients showed lower baseline TCR diversity than healthy donors did. Partial responders and progressors had significantly lower baseline TCR diversity.

V lost 2 bases and J lost 4, with 11 bases in between. The CDR3 is 15 amino acids. Germline assignment: CDR1 KGHSH and CDR2 LQKENI. The time point denotes: cycle 4 day 1 (C4D1), after 5 to 7 weeks of nivolumab. Patients all relapsed after autologous stem cell transplantation, and there was variation in brentuximab vedotin exposure. Only in-frame clones appear in the TCRdb table, and some are missing; sequencing was by immunoSEQ multiplex PCR. Of tens of thousands of clones in the sample, 83% were seen once. This TCR was recovered from a human donor with classical Hodgkin lymphoma. Source: peripheral blood mononuclear cells (PBMCs), taken before the fourth cycle of nivolumab. The chain joins TRBV18 to TRBJ2-2; D possibly corresponds to TRBD1 (5 bases). CDR3 in amino acids: CASSPVQGITGELFF. The CDR3 DNA reads TGTGCCAGCTCACCAGTCCAGGGAATCACCGGGGAGCTGTTTTTT.